Shown below are 30 T cell receptor beta chains from a single sample sequenced in a study of cytomegalovirus exposure and HLA in healthy donors. The PCR ran on 60 Vbeta and 13 Jbeta primers. Repertoires were generated with immunoSEQ multiplex PCR, while TCRdb's copy carries only in-frame clones and drops some. Counted here are 140,000 to 150,000 clones, roughly 80% occurring once; the ten biggest clones make up more than 3.5%. Source material: PBMCs. Receptor source: a middle-aged woman in good health and CMV-seropositive.

This rearrangement joins TRBV9 to TRBJ2-3; D remains unclear. Looked up from germline, CDR1 is SGDLS and CDR2 is YYNGEE. Trimming cost V 2 bases and J 5 bases, with 9 bases left between them. This CDR3 spans 13 amino acids. CDR3: CASSVGDLDTQYF. CDR3 nucleotide sequence: TGTGCCAGCAGCGTTGGAGATCTAGATACGCAGTATTTT. Full variable domain (remainder filled in from reference TRBV9 and TRBJ2-3): DSGVTQTPKHLITATGQRVTLRCSPRSGDLSVYWYQQSLDQGLQFLIQYYNGEERAKGNILERFSAQQFPDLHSELNLSSLELGDSALYFCASSVGDLDTQYFGPGTRLTVL.

The V and J genes are TRBV29-1 and TRBJ2-5, with 8 bases matching TRBD2. The CDR3 loop spans 14 amino acids. V gave up 2 bases and J gave up 4 bases; unmatched junction bases: 6. CDR1 is SQVTM, CDR2 ANQGSEA, per germline. In DNA, the CDR3 is TGCAGCGTTGAAAAAAATAGCGGGGCAGAGACCCAGTACTTC. Its protein is CSVEKNSGAETQYF.

V and J are TRBV11-1 and TRBJ2-3; D might be TRBD1 (5 bases). The CDR3 is made up of 13 amino acids. Trimming left V 1 base short and J 4 bases short, with 6 bases between. The V gene's germline CDR1 is SGHAT and CDR2 FQDESV (reference sequence). DNA of the CDR3: TGTGCCAGCAGCTTAGAGGGGCCAGATACGCAGTATTTT. Its protein is CASSLEGPDTQYF. The full variable domain, with the rest looked up from reference TRBV11-1 and TRBJ2-3, is EAEVAQSPRYKITEKSQAVAFWCDPISGHATLYWYRQILGQGPELLVQFQDESVVDDSQLPKDRFSAERLKGVDSTLKIQPAELGDSAMYLCASSLEGPDTQYFGPGTRLTVL.

The chain joins TRBV5-1 to TRBJ2-7, with 7 nucleotides matching TRBD2. Per the germline V gene, CDR1 is SGHRS and CDR2 is YFSETQ. CDR3 length: 15 residues. The V gene end was trimmed by 1 base and the J gene end by 0 bases; junction bases not matched to a gene: 4. The CDR3 protein is CASSLTGGSSYEQYF. As DNA, the CDR3 is TGCGCCAGCAGCTTGACGGGCGGGAGCTCCTACGAGCAGTACTTC.

The rearrangement joins TRBV19 to TRBJ2-3, with 7 positions matching TRBD2. The V and J ends lost 3 bases and 3 bases, in that order; junction bases with no gene match: 6. The germline V gene encodes CDR1 LNHDA and CDR2 SQIVND (reference sequence). The CDR3 sequence is 15 residues long. CDR3 sequence reads: CASSMRSGNTDTQYF. The CDR3 DNA sequence: TGTGCCAGTAGTATGAGGAGCGGGAATACAGATACGCAGTATTTT.

V usage is TRBV19 and J usage is TRBJ1-1, with 7 bases lining up with TRBD1. The CDR3 contains 12 residues. V lost 8 bases, J lost 5 bases, and 5 bases stayed unmatched. Germline V gene sequence: CDR1 LNHDA, CDR2 SQIVND (reference sequence). The CDR3 region is CASWDSLTEAFF. The CDR3 nucleotides are TGTGCCAGTTGGGACAGCCTTACTGAAGCTTTCTTT.

This clone was counted a few times. Mismatch with germline at one junction end may stem from a read error. V is TRBV30 and J is TRBJ2-3, with 7 bases aligning to TRBD2. Germline CDR1 GTSNPN, CDR2 SVGIG (reference sequence). The CDR3 loop spans 15 amino acids. The CDR3 sequence is CAWTGRAGLTNTQYF. In nucleotides, the CDR3 is TGTGCCTGGACCGGAAGAGCGGGGCTCACAAATACGCAGTATTTT.

This clone appeared once. The CDR3 DNA follows: TGCGCCAGCAGCTCGTCGCGTCGGGGATACTACGAGCAGTACTTC. This sequence encodes CASSSSRRGYYEQYF. This sequence joins TRBV5-1 and TRBJ2-5, with TRBD2 as a possible D gene (5 bases). The end of the DNA fits TRBJ2-7 better, so the J call may be wrong. The germline gives CDR1 SGHRS, CDR2 YFSETQ. The CDR3 consists of 15 residues.

V and J are TRBV10-3 and TRBJ1-1, with a weak D call TRBD1 (5 bases). From germline, CDR1 is ENHRY and CDR2 SYGVKD. The ends were cut back, 4 bases at V and 5 bases at J, with 8 bases in the middle. The CDR3 loop spans 12 amino acids. Here the CDR3 DNA reads TGTGCCATCAGTGTGGGGGGGACTGAAGCTTTCTTT. This encodes CAISVGGTEAFF.

The J gene is TRBJ1-2, the V gene TRBV9, with 8 bases matching TRBD1. This CDR3 is built from 15 residues. Trimming removed 4 bases from V and 3 bases from J; junction bases left unmatched: 8. The V gene's germline CDR1 is SGDLS and CDR2 YYNGEE. Here the CDR3 reads CASSTRDRNYYGYTF. For the CDR3, the DNA is TGTGCCAGCAGCACCCGGGACAGGAATTACTATGGCTACACCTTC. Full variable domain (missing parts from reference TRBV9 and TRBJ1-2): DSGVTQTPKHLITATGQRVTLRCSPRSGDLSVYWYQQSLDQGLQFLIQYYNGEERAKGNILERFSAQQFPDLHSELNLSSLELGDSALYFCASSTRDRNYYGYTFGSGTRLTVV.

The V and J genes are TRBV9 and TRBJ2-3; D is unclear. Trimming pared 1 base from V and 6 bases from J, leaving 12 bases between. CDR1 is SGDLS, CDR2 YYNGEE, per germline. CDR3 length: 14 residues. The CDR3 DNA reads TGTGCCAGCAGCGTATTGGCGACGAGGGATACGCAGTATTTT. Translating it yields CASSVLATRDTQYF.

This rearrangement joins TRBV28 to TRBJ1-2, with D hard to call. The V and J ends lost 3 bases and 7 bases respectively, with 9 bases between them. Per germline, CDR1 MDHEN and CDR2 SYDVKM. This CDR3 contains 12 residues. DNA of the CDR3: TGTGCCAGCAGTTTCAGTCAGGCTGGCTACACCTTC. Translation: CASSFSQAGYTF.

This chain uses TRBV28 with TRBJ2-1; D is possibly TRBD1 (7 bases). The CDR3 has 16 amino acids. Trimming removed 4 bases from V and 4 bases from J, with 17 bases in between. CDR1 and CDR2 (germline): MDHEN, SYDVKM. In DNA, the CDR3 is TGTGCCAGCAGTTCCCGGGGGACAGCAGATTACAATGAGCAGTTCTTC. Its translation: CASSSRGTADYNEQFF.

This sequence joins TRBV7-6 and TRBJ2-1; TRBD2 matches 11 bases. The CDR3 has 15 residues. With V trimmed by 5 bases and J by 9 bases, 9 bases remained unmatched. Germline CDR1 reads SGHVS; CDR2 reads FNYEAQ. The CDR3, as DNA: TGTGCCAGCAGCGAAACTAGCGGGAGTTCCGGTGAGCAGTTCTTC. It encodes CASSETSGSSGEQFF.

The J gene is TRBJ1-5, the V gene TRBV30, with D maybe TRBD1 (5 bases). V lost 2 bases and J lost 0, with 14 bases in between. The CDR3 has 16 amino acids. The germline CDR1 and CDR2 sequences are GTSNPN and SVGIG (reference sequence). The CDR3 bases are TGTGCCTGGAGTCATAACTCCGGGGGTAGCAATCAGCCCCAGCATTTT. It yields the protein CAWSHNSGGSNQPQHF.

The chain couples TRBV28 to TRBJ2-3, with 9 nucleotides matching TRBD1. The CDR3 has 15 amino acids. With 5 bases clipped from V and 2 bases from J, the junction kept 5 bases outside the gene matches. CDR1 MDHEN and CDR2 SYDVKM come from the germline V gene. CDR3 in amino acids: CASSPWTGATDTQYF. CDR3 bases: TGTGCCAGCAGTCCCTGGACAGGGGCCACAGATACGCAGTATTTT.

The chain employs TRBV5-1 and TRBJ1-1; D unclear. V was trimmed by 1 base and J by 0 bases, leaving 7 bases between them. The CDR3 has 14 residues. CDR1 is SGHRS, CDR2 YFSETQ, per germline. In DNA form, the CDR3 reads TGCGCCAGCAGCTTGTCGACAATGAACACTGAAGCTTTCTTT. Amino acid sequence: CASSLSTMNTEAFF.

This clone was seen a handful of times. The rearrangement links TRBV6-1 to TRBJ2-3; D not resolved. Germline values: CDR1 MNHNS, CDR2 SASEGT. Between the trimmed V and J ends, which lost 1 base and 2 bases, there was a span of 13 bases. The CDR3 is made up of 16 amino acids. In nucleotides, the CDR3 is TGTGCCAGCAGTGAAGGATGGAGCCCCTCCACAGATACGCAGTATTTT. The encoded protein is CASSEGWSPSTDTQYF.

In its sample, this clone was seen a few times. The chain's CDR3 is CASTALGSTNEKLFF. The CDR3 DNA is TGTGCCAGCACGGCCCTAGGCTCAACTAATGAAAAACTGTTTTTT. The gene calls are TRBV4-2 and TRBJ1-4; D is uncertain. Per the germline V gene, CDR1 is LGHNA and CDR2 is YNFKEQ. Trimming took off 7 bases at V and 0 bases at J, with 12 bases between the two ends. This CDR3 is 15 amino acids long.

The chain has TRBV6-5 and TRBJ2-3; D is ambiguous. The CDR3 runs to 13 residues. V was cut by 6 bases and J by 4 bases, with 11 bases left in between. Germline loops: CDR1 MNHEY, CDR2 SVGAGI. The CDR3 here is CASSTLGPDTQYF. DNA for the CDR3: TGTGCCAGCAGCACCCTTGGGCCAGATACGCAGTATTTT.

The chain carries TRBV7-8 and TRBJ2-1; 8 nucleotides agree with TRBD1. The CDR3 spans 16 residues. CDR1 is SGHVS, CDR2 FQNEAQ, per germline. V gave up 5 bases and J gave up 5 bases; unmatched junction bases: 11. This CDR3 reads CASSRKRTGIDNEQFF. DNA of the CDR3: TGTGCCAGCAGCCGCAAACGGACAGGGATTGACAATGAGCAGTTCTTC.

The chain joins TRBV9 to TRBJ2-1; TRBD2 aligns across 14 bases. V lost 4 bases, J lost 4 bases, and 16 bases stayed unmatched. This CDR3 has 20 amino acids. Germline V gene sequence: CDR1 SGDLS, CDR2 YYNGEE. Written as DNA, the CDR3 is TGTGCCAGCAGCCCAAACTACCGACTAGCGGGAGGGCCAGGGTACAATGAGCAGTTCTTC. It specifies CASSPNYRLAGGPGYNEQFF.

The chain has TRBV4-1 and TRBJ1-2, with D possibly matching TRBD1 (5 bases). With 0 bases removed from V and 3 bases from J, the gap between germline ends came to 11 bases. This CDR3 contains 15 residues. Germline assignment: CDR1 MGHRA and CDR2 YSYEKL. This CDR3 reads CASSQEIRGDYGYTF. For the CDR3, the DNA is TGCGCCAGCAGCCAAGAGATTAGGGGCGACTATGGCTACACCTTC.

This chain links TRBV7-2 with TRBJ1-3; tentative D call: TRBD1 (6 bases). The CDR3 consists of 17 residues. Trimming stripped 5 bases from V and 0 bases from J, with 17 bases between. CDR1 SGHTA and CDR2 FQGNSA come from the germline V gene. The chain's CDR3 is CASSLTGPGSSGNTIYF. The DNA of the CDR3 is TGTGCCAGCAGCCTTACAGGGCCCGGCAGCTCTGGAAACACCATATATTTT.

The CDR3 reads CASSLLVGQGPAEQFF. The CDR3 coding sequence is TGTGCCAGCAGTTTACTCGTAGGACAGGGGCCGGCTGAGCAGTTCTTC. The chain is built from TRBV28 and TRBJ2-1, with 9 bases fitting TRBD1. The V segment lost 2 bases and the J segment 9 bases; nucleotides outside the gene matches: 11. This CDR3 region has 16 residues. Germline CDR1 reads MDHEN; CDR2 reads SYDVKM.

This clone was detected only once. The CDR3 ends on some other residue instead of the conserved phenylalanine or tryptophan, so this is likely a read error. J is TRBJ2-7 and V is TRBV29-1, with 10 bases matching TRBD2. The ends lost 5 bases at V and 6 bases at J; junction bases unmatched: 10. This CDR3 region has 14 residues. Germline V gene lookup returns CDR1 SQVTM and CDR2 ANQGSEA. The CDR3 loop is CSVSVAGGVREQYL. The CDR3 region has the DNA TGCAGCGTTTCAGTAGCGGGAGGTGTCCGCGAGCAGTACCTC.

The rearrangement uses TRBV19 and TRBJ1-2; 11 positions match TRBD1. Germline V gives CDR1 LNHDA, CDR2 SQIVND (reference sequence). This CDR3 is 13 amino acids long. V gave up 10 bases and J gave up 7 bases; unmatched junction bases: 8. The CDR3 protein is CANLGQGACGYTF. CDR3 in DNA: TGTGCCAACCTCGGACAGGGGGCGTGTGGCTACACCTTC.

CDR3 nucleotide sequence: TGTGCCAGCAGATACAGGGGCGCTGGCACCGGGGAGCTGTTTTTT. As protein: CASRYRGAGTGELFF. V and J are TRBV28 and TRBJ2-2, with 7 positions matching TRBD1. This CDR3 comprises 15 residues. Trimming removed 6 bases from V and 4 bases from J; junction bases left unmatched: 8. CDR1 and CDR2 from the germline V gene are MDHEN and SYDVKM.

This chain joins TRBV6-5 and TRBJ2-3; 10 nucleotides line up with TRBD2. CDR1 is MNHEY, CDR2 SVGAGI, per germline. CDR3 length: 15 residues. With V trimmed by 4 bases and J by 1 base, 2 bases remained unmatched. CDR3 protein: CASSSLAGGTDTQYF. CDR3 nucleotides: TGTGCCAGCAGTTCTCTAGCGGGGGGCACAGATACGCAGTATTTT.

In its sample, this clone was seen a few times. CDR3 DNA: TGTGCCAGCAGCTTACTGACAGCCACCGGGGAGCTGTTTTTT. Its protein is CASSLLTATGELFF. J is TRBJ2-2 and V is TRBV7-3; maybe TRBD1 (5 bases). V was pared by 2 bases and J by 4 bases, with 8 bases between. CDR1 is SGHTA and CDR2 is FQGTGA in the germline V gene. The CDR3 spans 14 residues.